This TCR beta chain was sequenced during a study of T cells in Graves' hyperthyroidism and ophthalmopathy. This CDR3 is built from 13 residues. V gave up 0 bases and J gave up 3 bases, with 3 bases separating them. Germline CDR1 SGDLS, CDR2 YYNGEE. This clonotype was seen at least ten times. RNA transcripts gave rise to amplified TCR beta CDR3 regions. When the TCR CDR3 underwent first-round RT-PCR, the HTBI primer set was used. Each CDR3 protein is one row after TCRdb ran MiXCR on the multiplex PCR reads. This table holds about 400,000 distinct CDR3 sequences, approximately 15% found once. This sequence originates from a woman aged 18-29 years with Graves' hyperthyroidism. The sequencing input was blood. The chain has TRBV9 and TRBJ2-2; D gene unclear. CDR3 loop: CASSVDHTGELFF. For the CDR3, the DNA is TGTGCCAGCAGCGTAGACCACACCGGGGAGCTGTTTTTT.